The text below deals with one T cell receptor beta chain. The data are from a study of radiotherapy plus CTLA-4 blockade in lung cancer. Background on the study: Of the patients, roughly 17% showed objective responses and about 30% attained disease control.

V was clipped by 4 bases and J by 2 bases, with 12 bases between them. The germline gives CDR1 MNHEY, CDR2 SVGAGI. This CDR3 contains 15 residues. Only in-frame clones appear in the TCRdb table, and some are missing; sequencing was by immunoSEQ multiplex PCR. The sample consists of about 23,000 clones, roughly 70% of them appearing once. This sample comprised peripheral blood, obtained from a patient treated with radiotherapy plus ipilimumab. The rearrangement links TRBV6-5 to TRBJ1-3, with D perhaps TRBD1 (5 bases). This TCR came from a human donor with non-small cell lung cancer whose response to radiotherapy plus ipilimumab could not be evaluated. CDR3 sequence: CASSSGRLAGNTIYF. CDR3 sequence (DNA): TGTGCCAGCAGTTCAGGGAGGTTAGCTGGAAACACCATATATTTT.